Below, 29 T cell receptor beta chains from the same sample are listed, as sequenced in a study of neurological immune-mediated disorders. Via MiXCR, TCRdb re-called the 5' RACE reads, giving one row per CDR3 protein. In the table there are about 59,000 distinct CDR3 sequences, roughly 13% of which are singletons. Sequencing input: PBMCs. The origin of the receptors is an older woman with HTLV-1-associated myelopathy (HAM/TSP).

Ten or more counts support this clonotype. The chain couples TRBV5-1 to TRBJ2-3; 11 positions match TRBD2. The germline gives CDR1 SGHRS, CDR2 YFSETQ. The CDR3 extends over 16 amino acids. V was clipped by 4 bases and J by 4 bases; unmatched bases: 8. This chain's CDR3 is CASSSLAGGPSDTQYF. For the CDR3, the DNA is TGCGCCAGCAGCAGCTTAGCGGGAGGGCCCTCAGATACGCAGTATTTT.

This clonotype was recorded many times. V usage is TRBV28 and J usage is TRBJ2-1; TRBD1 matches at 9 bases. This CDR3 has 14 amino acids. The germline CDR1 and CDR2 sequences are MDHEN and SYDVKM. The junction had 8 bases not matched to a gene; V was cut back by 6 bases and J by 8 bases. The CDR3 here is CASSRTGVRDEQFF. In DNA form, the CDR3 reads TGTGCCAGCAGCCGGACAGGGGTTCGGGATGAGCAGTTCTTC.

This clonotype came up many times. J is TRBJ1-5 and V is TRBV5-1; 7 bases fit TRBD1. The V and J ends lost 2 bases and 0 bases, in that order; junction bases with no gene match: 5. The CDR3 sequence is 16 residues long. Germline CDR1 SGHRS, CDR2 YFSETQ. The CDR3 sequence: CASSFGTGDSNQPQHF. The CDR3 coding sequence is TGCGCCAGCAGCTTCGGCACAGGGGATAGCAATCAGCCCCAGCATTTT.

This clonotype appeared many times. V and J are TRBV12-3 or TRBV12-4 and TRBJ2-4; unclear D gene. CDR3 size: 16 residues. The V end lost 3 bases, the J end lost 1 base, and 13 bases lay between the germline ends. The CDR3 coding sequence is TGTGCCAGCAGTTTGTATCGCGAACAGGCCAAAAACATTCAGTACTTC. This sequence encodes CASSLYREQAKNIQYF.

The CDR3 loop reads CDRSDAGRGETQYF. In nucleotides, the CDR3 is TGCGACAGAAGTGATGCGGGCAGAGGCGAGACCCAGTACTTC. This chain joins TRBV10-1 and TRBJ2-5; D possibly corresponds to TRBD2 (5 bases). Germline CDR1 reads WNHNN; CDR2 reads SYGVQD (reference sequence). The CDR3 extends over 14 amino acids.

Concerning this clonotype: One end of the junction does not line up with germline, which may come from a read error. The chain joins TRBV2 to TRBJ2-6; D ambiguous. The CDR3 runs to 15 residues. Germline loops: CDR1 SNHLY, CDR2 FYNNEI. The CDR3 DNA reads as TGTGCCAGCAGTCTAGAGGAGTCTCGGGCCGACGTCCTGACTTTC. Residues: CASSLEESRADVLTF.

The sample holds many counts of this clonotype. V is TRBV12-3 or TRBV12-4 and J is TRBJ1-5, with 7 bases identical to TRBD1. This CDR3 contains 13 residues. V shed 6 bases and J 6 bases; nucleotides not matched to a gene: 5. For the CDR3, the DNA is TGTGCCAGCAGCCCACAGGGGACTCAGCCCCAGCATTTT. Amino acid sequence: CASSPQGTQPQHF.

The genes are TRBV3-1 and TRBJ2-1; no clear D gene. CDR3 length: 13 amino acids. Trimming took 0 bases from V and 9 from J, leaving 9 bases between them. Germline V CDR1 and CDR2: LGHDT, YNNKEL (reference sequence). The CDR3 loop is CASSQDRTLEQFF. The DNA of the CDR3 is TGTGCCAGCAGCCAAGATCGGACGCTTGAGCAGTTCTTC.

The chain combines TRBV5-1 with TRBJ2-1; 12 nucleotides match TRBD2. The tail of the sequence fits TRBJ2-5 better, so the J call may be wrong. This CDR3 spans 16 amino acids. The V gene's germline CDR1 is SGHRS and CDR2 YFSETQ. The CDR3 here is CASSFGLAGLQETQYF. For the CDR3, the DNA is TGCGCCAGCAGCTTCGGACTAGCGGGGCTCCAAGAGACCCAGTACTTC.

This chain connects TRBV20-1 to TRBJ1-5, with a tentative D call TRBD1 (5 bases). Germline CDR1 DFQATT, CDR2 SNEGSKA (reference sequence). Trimming left V 5 bases short and J 0 bases short, with 11 bases between. The CDR3 is 14 residues long. CDR3 in DNA: TGCAGTGCTGAGACAGTCTATAGCAATCAGCCCCAGCATTTT. Translating gives CSAETVYSNQPQHF.

This clonotype was detected ten times or more. The rearrangement links TRBV15 to TRBJ2-7; 10 bases agree with TRBD2. The CDR3 extends over 16 amino acids. Germline CDR1 is LNHNV and CDR2 is YYDKDF (reference sequence). V dropped 0 bases and J dropped 10; count of bases not matched to a gene: 12. This chain's CDR3 is CATSRDRGTSGTTQYF. DNA for the CDR3: TGTGCCACCAGCAGAGATCGTGGCACTAGCGGGACGACACAGTACTTC.

This chain connects TRBV12-3 or TRBV12-4 to TRBJ2-3; 7 bases fit TRBD2. The CDR3 is 13 amino acids. With V trimmed by 6 bases and J by 4 bases, 4 bases remained unmatched. CDR3 DNA sequence: TGTGCCAGCAGAAGAGCGGGACCAGATACGCAGTATTTT. Translated, it gives CASRRAGPDTQYF.

This clonotype was counted at least ten times. The chain recombines TRBV5-1 with TRBJ1-1; the match to TRBD1 covers 7 bases. This CDR3 is 14 amino acids long. J lost 6 bases, V lost 0 bases, and 5 bases had no gene match. Germline values: CDR1 SGHRS, CDR2 YFSETQ. The DNA of the CDR3 is TGCGCCAGCAGCTTGGTGACAGGGTATGCTGAAGCTTTCTTT. Translation: CASSLVTGYAEAFF.

The chain joins TRBV10-1 to TRBJ2-5; TRBD2 aligns across 9 bases. Germline trimming cut 3 bases from V and 4 bases from J; bases unmatched to any gene: 6. The CDR3 consists of 15 residues. Germline CDR1 is WNHNN and CDR2 is SYGVQD (reference sequence). CDR3 amino acids: CASSDGGRAGETQYF. In DNA form, the CDR3 reads TGCGCCAGCAGTGATGGCGGGAGGGCCGGAGAGACCCAGTACTTC.

This clonotype was counted ten times or more. The chain is built from TRBV7-2 and TRBJ2-3; D is unresolved. V lost 3 bases to trimming and J lost 5 bases, with 6 bases between them. Germline assignment: CDR1 SGHTA and CDR2 FQGNSA. The CDR3 runs 12 residues. The CDR3 region has the DNA TGTGCCAGCAGCTTTCTGGGAGATACGCAGTATTTT. It yields the protein CASSFLGDTQYF.

The chain has TRBV7-9 and TRBJ2-7; 7 bases are shared with TRBD2. This CDR3 spans 15 amino acids. Germline CDR1 and CDR2: SEHNR and FQNEAQ (reference sequence). V was pared by 5 bases and J by 7 bases, with 14 bases of the junction left unmatched. CDR3 sequence (DNA): TGTGCCAGCAGCCCCCAAGGGGCGGGAGCAGGGGAGCAGTACTTC. This gives the protein CASSPQGAGAGEQYF.

Many counts were recorded for this clonotype. The chain is built from TRBV7-9 and TRBJ2-5, with 14 bases identical to TRBD2. Germline CDR1 SEHNR, CDR2 FQNEAQ (reference sequence). J lost 8 bases, V lost 0 bases, and 5 bases had no gene match. The CDR3 spans 16 residues. The CDR3 DNA follows: TGTGCCAGCAGCTTAGCTGGACTAGCGGGAGGCCCTACCCAGTACTTC. Amino acid sequence: CASSLAGLAGGPTQYF.

This clonotype has ten or more counts. V and J are TRBV28 and TRBJ2-3; 9 nucleotides align to TRBD2. V dropped 6 bases and J dropped 4; count of bases not matched to a gene: 11. This CDR3 is 16 amino acids long. Germline loops: CDR1 MDHEN, CDR2 SYDVKM. The CDR3 spells CASSQASGMGSDTQYF. The CDR3 region has the DNA TGTGCCAGCAGCCAGGCTAGCGGGATGGGTTCAGATACGCAGTATTTT.

The chain couples TRBV19 to TRBJ2-1, with 9 bases fitting TRBD1. The V gene's germline CDR1 is LNHDA and CDR2 SQIVND (reference sequence). The V segment lost 3 bases and the J segment 6 bases; nucleotides outside the gene matches: 6. CDR3 size: 15 residues. In nucleotides, the CDR3 is TGTGCCAGTAGTATCCCGGGACAGGGCCTCAATGAGCAGTTCTTC. It translates to CASSIPGQGLNEQFF.

The sample holds many counts of this clonotype. J is TRBJ2-1 and V is TRBV28, with 8 bases aligning to TRBD2. CDR1 MDHEN and CDR2 SYDVKM come from the germline V gene. Trimming cost V 5 bases and J 8 bases; bases outside gene matches: 8. This CDR3 has 14 amino acids. CDR3 sequence: CASSPDGRGDEQFF. CDR3 in DNA: TGTGCCAGCAGTCCCGACGGGAGGGGGGATGAGCAGTTCTTC.

This clonotype has ten or more counts. V usage is TRBV20-1 and J usage is TRBJ1-6; no firm D call. Trimming cost V 3 bases and J 8 bases, with 8 bases left between them. Germline V gene lookup returns CDR1 DFQATT and CDR2 SNEGSKA (reference sequence). The CDR3 totals 12 residues. CDR3: CSASAGDSPLHF. The DNA of the CDR3 is TGCAGTGCTAGTGCCGGGGATTCACCCCTCCACTTT.

Remarks on this clonotype: An end of the junction does not agree with germline; a read error may underlie this. The chain couples TRBV4-1 to TRBJ2-2; D not certain. This CDR3 is 16 amino acids long. The germline CDR1 and CDR2 sequences are MGHRA and YSYEKL. This CDR3 reads CASCQAPERFTGELFF. The CDR3, as DNA: TGCGCCAGCTGCCAAGCTCCTGAGAGGTTCACCGGGGAGCTGTTTTTT.

This clonotype was detected only once. The gene calls are TRBV7-6 and TRBJ2-5, with TRBD2 identical over 11 bases. Germline V gives CDR1 SGHVS, CDR2 FNYEAQ. V trimming: 3 bases; J trimming: 5 bases; junction bases outside the gene matches: 14. The CDR3 extends over 18 amino acids. For the CDR3, the DNA is TGTGCCAGCAGCTTTTTGACTGGGTCTAGCGGGAGGTTGGAGACCCAGTACTTC. Its translation is CASSFLTGSSGRLETQYF.

This clonotype is labeled medium-sized. The chain employs TRBV5-5 and TRBJ2-7; no firm D call. V was pared by 6 bases and J by 5 bases, with 24 bases between. The CDR3 loop spans 16 amino acids. The germline gives CDR1 SGHKS, CDR2 YYEKEE (reference sequence). Written as DNA, the CDR3 is TGTGCCAGCACCACGATATCGGCGGAGAAGGTCCACGAGCAGTACTTC. Protein sequence: CASTTISAEKVHEQYF.

In its sample, this clonotype was seen many times. The J gene is TRBJ1-2, the V gene TRBV5-1, with D possibly being TRBD1 (6 bases). The CDR3 runs 12 residues. Between the trimmed V and J ends, which lost 0 bases and 8 bases, there was a span of 8 bases. The germline V gene has CDR1 SGHRS and CDR2 YFSETQ. In DNA, the CDR3 is TGCGCCAGCAGCTTGGAGGGGGGCGGCTACACCTTC. The encoded protein is CASSLEGGGYTF.

This clonotype has at least ten counts. Since the CDR3 does not end with the conserved phenylalanine or tryptophan, this likely comes from a read error. The limits of the CDR3 on the DNA are not certain, so only TCRdb's listed CDR3 is given. V and J are TRBV10-3 and TRBJ2-5; TRBD1, the table's D call, was not compared with the DNA. CDR1 is ENHRY, CDR2 SYGVKD, per germline. The CDR3 numbers 8 amino acids, ends counted. The CDR3 region is CAVGTRRL.

The chain has TRBV21-1 and TRBJ2-1. TRBV21-1 is reported as a pseudogene. The CDR3 consists of 11 residues. CDR3 in DNA: TGTGCCAGCAGCATTACGGGTGAGCAGTTCTTC. Protein: CASSITGEQFF.

This chain connects TRBV7-2 to TRBJ2-7; 8 nucleotides match TRBD1. The CDR3 covers 15 residues. CDR1 is SGHTA, CDR2 FQGNSA, per germline. Germline trimming cut 4 bases from V and 6 bases from J; bases unmatched to any gene: 11. The DNA of the CDR3 is TGTACCAGCAGCTCCATCCGAGGACAGGGATTCGAGCAGTACTTC. Its translation is CTSSSIRGQGFEQYF.

This clonotype showed up many times. The genes are TRBV7-2 and TRBJ2-4; the D gene is possibly TRBD2 (6 bases). Germline lookup yields CDR1 SGHTA and CDR2 FQGNSA. The CDR3 length is 14 residues. Trimming pared 1 base from V and 8 bases from J, leaving 12 bases between. The DNA for the CDR3 is TGTGCCAGCAGCTTAGGGGGAGGAACCCACATTCAGTACTTC. Protein: CASSLGGGTHIQYF.